This is a list of T cell receptor beta chains from one sample in a study of beta chain features in type 1 diabetes. This table comes from immunoSEQ multiplex PCR, and its TCRdb copy is limited to in-frame clones, with some not included. The sample holds around 40,000 clones, roughly 70% seen once. The material sequenced was Tregs from blood. The receptors stem from a man aged 25-40 years with type 1 diabetes. Some clones in this sample may be carry-over from other donors' samples. Each CDR3 is given with its conserved first and last residue. A D gene is named only where the DNA matches it firmly. Rows may omit the clone size; those that give it use once, few, many or a size class.

-	TRBV11-2	TRBJ2-7	few	CASSLDRGSYEQYF	TGTGCCAGCAGCTTAGACAGGGGCTCCTACGAGCAGTACTTC
TRBD1	TRBV6-5	TRBJ1-2	-	CASSYSPGQGGGYTF	TGTGCCAGCAGTTACTCCCCGGGACAGGGAGGCGGCTACACCTTC
TRBD2	TRBV5-4	TRBJ2-6	-	CASSGGGRGSGANVLTF	TGTGCCAGCAGCGGCGGGGGGCGGGGATCTGGGGCCAACGTCCTGACTTTC
TRBD2	TRBV11-2	TRBJ2-2	-	CASSLGLAGGRGTGELFF	TGTGCCAGCAGCTTAGGACTAGCGGGGGGGCGGGGCACCGGGGAGCTGTTTTTT
-	TRBV5-4	TRBJ2-5	-	CASSDGAHQETRYF	TGTGCCAGCAGCGACGGAGCACACCAAGAGACCCGGTACTTC
TRBD1	TRBV6-5	TRBJ2-7	few	CASSIRQGRYEQYF	TGTGCCAGCAGTATCCGACAGGGCAGGTACGAGCAGTACTTC
TRBD1	TRBV28	TRBJ2-5	few	CASSLTGGFQYF	TGTGCCAGCAGCCTCACAGGGGGTTTCCAGTACTTC
TRBD1	TRBV5-1	TRBJ1-2	-	CASSQTGAHYGYTF	TGCGCCAGCAGCCAAACAGGGGCGCACTATGGCTACACCTTC
TRBD1	TRBV2	TRBJ2-7	-	CASRTGTASYEQYF	TGTGCCAGCAGAACCGGGACAGCCTCCTACGAGCAGTACTTC
-	TRBV5-8	TRBJ2-7	-	CASNAEAGYEQYF	TGTGCCAGCAACGCAGAGGCGGGATACGAGCAGTACTTC
-	TRBV2	TRBJ1-5	-	CASSEGVRNQPQHF	TGTGCCAGCAGTGAAGGAGTAAGAAATCAGCCCCAGCATTTT
TRBD1	TRBV10-1	TRBJ2-7	-	CASSLGTGEEGFYEQYF	TGCGCCAGCAGTCTAGGGACAGGGGAAGAAGGATTCTACGAGCAGTACTTC
-	TRBV7-8	TRBJ2-2	-	CASSQGLWGGELFF	TGTGCCAGCAGCCAGGGGTTGTGGGGCGGGGAGCTGTTTTTT
TRBD1	TRBV5-1	TRBJ1-1	few	CASSSGDRQNTEAFF	TGCGCCAGCAGCTCGGGGGACAGACAGAACACTGAAGCTTTCTTT
TRBD2	TRBV10-3	TRBJ2-2	-	CAIRIAGENTGELFF	TGTGCCATCAGGATAGCGGGGGAGAACACCGGGGAGCTGTTTTTT
-	TRBV5-1	TRBJ2-1	-	CASRSPGVSRNEQFF	TGCGCCAGCAGGAGTCCAGGGGTGAGTAGGAATGAGCAGTTCTTC
TRBD1	TRBV10-3	TRBJ1-2	-	CAISGQGLYGYTF	TGTGCCATCAGTGGACAGGGCCTCTATGGCTACACCTTC
-	TRBV29-1	TRBJ1-1	-	CSVDRRRNTEAFF	TGCAGCGTTGACAGGAGGAGGAACACTGAAGCTTTCTTT
TRBD1	TRBV4-3	TRBJ2-5	few	CASSHFQGASEKTQYF	TGCGCCAGCAGCCATTTTCAGGGGGCGAGTGAGAAGACCCAGTACTTC
TRBD2	TRBV6-1	TRBJ2-7	-	CASSRDLGGYEQYF	TGTGCCAGCAGCCGGGACCTCGGGGGGTACGAGCAGTACTTC
-	TRBV5-1	TRBJ2-7	-	CASNSSPYEQYF	TGCGCCAGCAACAGCTCTCCCTACGAGCAGTACTTC
TRBD1	TRBV5-6	TRBJ2-5	-	CASSWGTVETQYF	TGTGCCAGCAGCTGGGGGACAGTCGAGACCCAGTACTTC
TRBD2	TRBV5-4	TRBJ2-5	few	CASSLFRGGQETQYF	TGTGCCAGCAGCTTGTTCCGGGGGGGCCAAGAGACCCAGTACTTC
-	TRBV7-3	TRBJ2-7	-	CASPGIPFHEQYF	TGTGCCAGTCCCGGGATCCCCTTCCACGAGCAGTACTTC
TRBD2	TRBV6-5	TRBJ2-3	-	CASSPRGGPTDTQYF	TGTGCCAGCAGTCCTCGGGGGGGTCCCACAGATACGCAGTATTTT
-	TRBV18	TRBJ2-5	-	CASSPEVGEQYF	TGTGCCAGCTCACCGGAGGTCGGGGAGCAGTACTTC
TRBD1	TRBV7-2	TRBJ2-1	few	CASSPIGTASYNEQFF	TGTGCCAGCAGCCCGATCGGGACAGCGAGCTACAATGAGCAGTTCTTC
-	TRBV5-1	TRBJ2-5	-	CASSPAGGETQYF	TGCGCCAGCAGCCCGGCAGGTGGGGAGACCCAGTACTTC
TRBD2	TRBV7-8	TRBJ2-7	-	CASSPAPGRPNEQYF	TGTGCCAGCAGCCCCGCCCCCGGGAGGCCCAACGAGCAGTACTTC
TRBD1	TRBV5-4	TRBJ1-2	-	CASSWDRASSGYTF	TGTGCCAGCAGCTGGGACAGGGCATCTAGCGGCTACACCTTC
-	TRBV29-1	TRBJ2-4	-	CSVVVGGMNIQYF	TGCAGCGTTGTTGTAGGCGGAATGAACATTCAGTACTTC
-	TRBV15	TRBJ2-5	-	CATSRDRGFQETQYF	TGTGCCACCAGCAGAGATAGGGGGTTCCAAGAGACCCAGTACTTC
-	TRBV7-9	TRBJ2-3	-	CATSPTWSGDTQYF	TGTGCCACCAGCCCCACCTGGTCCGGAGATACGCAGTATTTT
TRBD1	TRBV10-3	TRBJ2-1	few	CAISELGQGYNEQFF	TGTGCCATCAGTGAGTTGGGACAGGGATACAATGAGCAGTTCTTC
-	TRBV5-1	TRBJ2-3	-	CASSLGQGGGFADTQYF	TGCGCCAGCAGCTTGGGCCAGGGAGGGGGTTTCGCAGATACGCAGTATTTT
TRBD1	TRBV19	TRBJ1-1	-	CASRRDRDTEAFF	TGTGCCAGTAGAAGGGACAGGGACACTGAAGCTTTCTTT
-	TRBV5-6	TRBJ1-2	-	CASSLKPTLPGTF	TGTGCCAGCAGCCTAAAGCCGACACTGCCGGGGACCTTC
-	TRBV7-2	TRBJ1-1	-	CASSLGATEAFF	TGTGCCAGCAGCTTAGGGGCCACTGAAGCTTTCTTT
TRBD1	TRBV9	TRBJ2-1	-	CASSVGGTGGRNEQFF	TGTGCCAGCAGCGTAGGAGGGACAGGGGGCCGCAATGAGCAGTTCTTC
TRBD2	TRBV19	TRBJ2-3	-	CASSPSGATDTQYF	TGTGCCAGTAGTCCTAGCGGGGCCACAGATACGCAGTATTTT
-	TRBV7-2	TRBJ2-1	-	CASSLGGGAVNEQFF	TGTGCCAGCAGCTTAGGTGGGGGCGCGGTCAATGAGCAGTTCTTC
-	TRBV6-5	TRBJ2-3	-	CASRAPEDTQYF	TGTGCCAGCAGAGCCCCCGAAGATACGCAGTATTTT
-	TRBV15	TRBJ2-3	once	CATSRELLAINTQYF	TGTGCCACCAGCAGAGAGTTGCTAGCTATAAATACGCAGTATTTT
-	TRBV2	TRBJ2-2	-	CASSQGYTGELFF	TGTGCCAGCAGCCAGGGATACACCGGGGAGCTGTTTTTT
TRBD1	TRBV5-6	TRBJ2-5	-	CASSLLDRDQETQYF	TGTGCCAGCAGCTTGCTGGACAGGGATCAAGAGACCCAGTACTTC
TRBD2	TRBV11-2	TRBJ2-3	few	CASSRTRRADTQYF	TGTGCCAGCAGCCGGACTAGAAGGGCGGATACGCAGTATTTT
TRBD1	TRBV6-1	TRBJ2-7	few	CASSASGTASYEQYF	TGTGCCAGCAGTGCTTCCGGGACAGCCTCCTACGAGCAGTACTTC
TRBD2	TRBV5-1	TRBJ2-3	-	CASSSGTSGYTDTQYF	TGCGCCAGCAGCTCTGGGACTAGCGGATACACAGATACGCAGTATTTT
-	TRBV7-8	TRBJ2-3	-	CASSGQNTDTQYF	TGTGCCAGCAGCGGACAGAATACAGATACGCAGTATTTT
-	TRBV30	TRBJ2-1	once	CAWRRGGQGEQFF	TGTGCCTGGAGACGTGGGGGCCAAGGAGAGCAGTTCTTC
TRBD1	TRBV7-2	TRBJ1-3	-	CASSLLYTGAIGNTIYF	TGTGCCAGCAGCCTCCTTTACACAGGGGCAATCGGAAACACCATATATTTT
TRBD2	TRBV6-5	TRBJ2-1	-	CASRGLAGGNNEQFF	TGTGCCAGCAGAGGTTTAGCGGGGGGCAACAATGAGCAGTTCTTC
TRBD1	TRBV7-8	TRBJ1-2	-	CASSLGQGARVGF	TGTGCCAGCAGCTTAGGGCAGGGGGCGCGGGTCGGGTTC